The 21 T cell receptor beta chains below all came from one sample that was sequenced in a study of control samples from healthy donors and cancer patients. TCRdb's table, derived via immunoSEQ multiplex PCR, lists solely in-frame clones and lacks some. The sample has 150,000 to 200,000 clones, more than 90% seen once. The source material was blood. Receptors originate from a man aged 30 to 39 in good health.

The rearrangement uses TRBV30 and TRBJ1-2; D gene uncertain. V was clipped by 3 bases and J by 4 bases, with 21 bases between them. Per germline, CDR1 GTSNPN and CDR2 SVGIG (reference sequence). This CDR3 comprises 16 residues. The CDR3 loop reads CAWSPPRGPSLYGYTF. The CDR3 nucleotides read TGTGCCTGGAGCCCCCCGCGGGGTCCTTCCCTCTATGGCTACACCTTC.

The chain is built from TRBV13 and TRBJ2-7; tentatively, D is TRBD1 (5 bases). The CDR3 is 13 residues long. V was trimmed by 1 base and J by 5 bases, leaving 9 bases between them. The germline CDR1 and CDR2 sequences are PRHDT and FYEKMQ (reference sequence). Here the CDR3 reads CASSLDRSHEQYF. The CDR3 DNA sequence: TGTGCCAGCAGCTTAGACAGGAGCCACGAGCAGTACTTC.

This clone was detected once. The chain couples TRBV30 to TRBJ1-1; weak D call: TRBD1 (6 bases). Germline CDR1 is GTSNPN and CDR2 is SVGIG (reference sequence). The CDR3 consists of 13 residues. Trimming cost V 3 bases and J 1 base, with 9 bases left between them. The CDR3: CAWSTGPNTEAFF. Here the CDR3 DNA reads TGTGCCTGGAGCACAGGGCCGAACACTGAAGCTTTCTTT.

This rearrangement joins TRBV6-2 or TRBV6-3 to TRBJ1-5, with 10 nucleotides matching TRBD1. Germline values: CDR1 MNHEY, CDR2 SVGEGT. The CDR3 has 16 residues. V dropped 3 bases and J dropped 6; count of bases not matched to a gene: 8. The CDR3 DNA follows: TGTGCCAGCAGTTATCGGACAGGGGGAGAAGGTCAGCCCCAGCATTTT. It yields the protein CASSYRTGGEGQPQHF.

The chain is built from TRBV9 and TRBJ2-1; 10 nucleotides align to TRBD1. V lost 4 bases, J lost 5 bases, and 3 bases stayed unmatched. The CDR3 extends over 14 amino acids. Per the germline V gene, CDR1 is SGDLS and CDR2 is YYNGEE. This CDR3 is CASSPGQGNNEQFF. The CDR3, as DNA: TGTGCCAGCAGCCCGGGACAGGGGAACAATGAGCAGTTCTTC.

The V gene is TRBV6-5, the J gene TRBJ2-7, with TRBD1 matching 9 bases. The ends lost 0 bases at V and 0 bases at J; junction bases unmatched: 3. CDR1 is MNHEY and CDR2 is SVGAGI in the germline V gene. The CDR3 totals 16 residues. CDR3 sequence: CASSYSGQGGSYEQYF. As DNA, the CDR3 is TGTGCCAGCAGTTACTCGGGACAGGGTGGCTCCTACGAGCAGTACTTC.

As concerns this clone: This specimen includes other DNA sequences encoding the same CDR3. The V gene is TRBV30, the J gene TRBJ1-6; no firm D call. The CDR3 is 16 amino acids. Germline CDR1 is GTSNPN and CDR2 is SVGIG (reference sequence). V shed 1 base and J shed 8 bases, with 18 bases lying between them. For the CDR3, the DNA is TGTGCCTGGAGTGGAGGAAGTAGGGTGGGCGATTCACCCCTCCACTTT. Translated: CAWSGGSRVGDSPLHF.

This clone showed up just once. CDR3 residues: CASRSGLGGYTF. CDR3 DNA: TGTGCCAGCCGATCAGGTTTAGGAGGCTACACCTTC. The rearrangement uses TRBV6-5 and TRBJ1-2; D unresolved. The CDR3 runs to 12 residues. Germline CDR1 and CDR2: MNHEY and SVGAGI. Trimming left V 8 bases short and J 8 bases short, with 15 bases between.

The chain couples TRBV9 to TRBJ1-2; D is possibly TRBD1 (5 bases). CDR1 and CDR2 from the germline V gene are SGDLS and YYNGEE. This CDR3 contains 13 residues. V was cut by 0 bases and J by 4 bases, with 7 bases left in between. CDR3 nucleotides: TGTGCCAGCAGCGTAGATGGGACCTATGGCTACACCTTC. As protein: CASSVDGTYGYTF.

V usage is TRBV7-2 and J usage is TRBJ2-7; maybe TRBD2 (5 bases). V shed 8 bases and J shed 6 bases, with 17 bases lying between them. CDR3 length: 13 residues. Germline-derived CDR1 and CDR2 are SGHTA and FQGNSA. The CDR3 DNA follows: TGTGCCAGCGCTTGGGCTGAGAGGGCCGAGCAGTACTTC. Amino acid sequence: CASAWAERAEQYF.

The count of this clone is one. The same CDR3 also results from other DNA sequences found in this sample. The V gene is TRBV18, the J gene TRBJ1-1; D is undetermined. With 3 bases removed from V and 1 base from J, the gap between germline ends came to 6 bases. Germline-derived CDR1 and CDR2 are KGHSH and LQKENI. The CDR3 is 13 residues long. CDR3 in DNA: TGTGCCAGCTCACCCCCAGGGAACACTGAAGCTTTCTTT. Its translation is CASSPPGNTEAFF.

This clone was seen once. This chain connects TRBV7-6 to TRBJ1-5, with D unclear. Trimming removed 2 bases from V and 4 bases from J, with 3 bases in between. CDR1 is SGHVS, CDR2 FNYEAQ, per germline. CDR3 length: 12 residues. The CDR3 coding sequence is TGTGCCAGCAGCTTACTGAATCAGCCCCAGCATTTT. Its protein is CASSLLNQPQHF.

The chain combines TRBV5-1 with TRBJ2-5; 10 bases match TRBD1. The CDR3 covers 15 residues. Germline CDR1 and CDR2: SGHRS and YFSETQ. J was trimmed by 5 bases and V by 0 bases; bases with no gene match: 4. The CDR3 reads CASSLEGTGVETQYF. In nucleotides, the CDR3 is TGCGCCAGCAGCTTGGAAGGGACAGGGGTCGAGACCCAGTACTTC. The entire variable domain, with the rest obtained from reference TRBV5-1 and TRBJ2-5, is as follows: KAGVTQTPRYLIKTRGQQVTLSCSPISGHRSVSWYQQTPGQGLQFLFEYFSETQRNKGNFPGRFSGRQFSNSRSEMNVSTLELGDSALYLCASSLEGTGVETQYFGPGTRLLVL.

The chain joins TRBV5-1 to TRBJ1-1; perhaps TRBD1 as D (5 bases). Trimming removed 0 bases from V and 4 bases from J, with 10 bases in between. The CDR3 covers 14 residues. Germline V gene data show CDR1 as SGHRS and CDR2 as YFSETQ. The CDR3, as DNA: TGCGCCAGCAGCTTGGTGTGGGGGGGCACTGAAGCTTTCTTT. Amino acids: CASSLVWGGTEAFF.

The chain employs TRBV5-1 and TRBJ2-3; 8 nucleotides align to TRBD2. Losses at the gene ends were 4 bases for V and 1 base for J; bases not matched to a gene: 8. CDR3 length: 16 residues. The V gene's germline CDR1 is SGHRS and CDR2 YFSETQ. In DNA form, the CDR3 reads TGCGCCAGCAGCCCAATAGCGGGACTACGCACAGATACGCAGTATTTT. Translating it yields CASSPIAGLRTDTQYF.

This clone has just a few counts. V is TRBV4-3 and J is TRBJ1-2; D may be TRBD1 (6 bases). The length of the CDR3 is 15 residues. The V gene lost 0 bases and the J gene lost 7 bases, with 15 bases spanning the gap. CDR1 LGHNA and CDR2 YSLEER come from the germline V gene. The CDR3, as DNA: TGCGCCAGCAGCCAAGAAGACAGGTATGGCGCTGGCTACACCTTC. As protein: CASSQEDRYGAGYTF.

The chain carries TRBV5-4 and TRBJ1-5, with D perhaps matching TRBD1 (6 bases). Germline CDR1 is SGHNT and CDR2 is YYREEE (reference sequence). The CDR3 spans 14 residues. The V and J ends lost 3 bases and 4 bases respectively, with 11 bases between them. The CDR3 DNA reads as TGTGCCAGCAGCTCGCAGGGGAGGAATCAGCCCCAGCATTTT. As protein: CASSSQGRNQPQHF.

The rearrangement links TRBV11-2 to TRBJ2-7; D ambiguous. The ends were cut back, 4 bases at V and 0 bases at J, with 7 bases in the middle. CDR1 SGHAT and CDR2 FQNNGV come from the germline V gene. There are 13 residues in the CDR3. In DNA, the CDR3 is TGTGCCAGCAGCTCTGTATACTCCTACGAGCAGTACTTC. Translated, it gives CASSSVYSYEQYF.

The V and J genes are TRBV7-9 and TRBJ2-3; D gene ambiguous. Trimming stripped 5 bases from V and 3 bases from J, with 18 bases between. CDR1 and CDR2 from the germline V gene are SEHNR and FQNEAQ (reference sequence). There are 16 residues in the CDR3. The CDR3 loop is CASSPERFSITDTQYF. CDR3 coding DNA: TGTGCCAGCAGCCCAGAGAGATTTTCTATTACAGATACGCAGTATTTT.

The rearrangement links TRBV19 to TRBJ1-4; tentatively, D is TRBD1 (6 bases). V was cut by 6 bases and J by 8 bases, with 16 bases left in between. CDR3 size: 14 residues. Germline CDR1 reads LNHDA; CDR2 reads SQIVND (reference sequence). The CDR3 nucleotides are TGTGCCAGTAGCCCCGCCGGGGGCCGAGAAAAACTGTTTTTT. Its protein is CASSPAGGREKLFF.

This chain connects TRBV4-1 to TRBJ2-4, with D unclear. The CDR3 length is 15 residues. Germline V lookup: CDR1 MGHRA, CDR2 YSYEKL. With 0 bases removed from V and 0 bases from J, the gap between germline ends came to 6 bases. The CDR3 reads CASSQDRTAKNIQYF. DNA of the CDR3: TGCGCCAGCAGCCAAGACCGGACAGCCAAAAACATTCAGTACTTC.